These 5 T cell receptor beta chains were all obtained from the same sample, sequenced in a study of cytomegalovirus exposure and HLA in healthy donors. The PCR employed 60 Vbeta primers together with 13 Jbeta primers. Profiled with immunoSEQ multiplex PCR; TCRdb holds only in-frame clones, not every one. This table holds some 60,000 clones, approximately 83% found once. Sample: PBMCs. The receptor source for this set is a man in his forties or fifties in good health and CMV-seronegative.

The chain is built from TRBV11-3 and TRBJ2-7; TRBD2 is a possible D gene (5 bases). Per the germline V gene, CDR1 is SGHNT and CDR2 is YENEEA. There are 14 residues in the CDR3. Trimming took off 3 bases at V and 0 bases at J, with 9 bases between the two ends. CDR3 sequence: CASSLRAGSYEQYF. CDR3 in DNA: TGTGCCAGCAGCTTGAGGGCAGGCTCCTACGAGCAGTACTTC.

The V gene is TRBV7-2, the J gene TRBJ2-1; 8 nucleotides agree with TRBD2. The trim removed 7 bases at V and 13 bases at J, leaving 9 bases unmatched. Germline lookup yields CDR1 SGHTA and CDR2 FQGNSA. The CDR3 contains 12 residues. As DNA, the CDR3 is TGTGCCAGCAATGCGGGGGGAGTCCTCCAGTTCTTC. Residues: CASNAGGVLQFF.

The chain uses TRBV7-8 and TRBJ2-2, with 8 bases lining up with TRBD2. Germline CDR1 SGHVS, CDR2 FQNEAQ. V trimming: 5 bases; J trimming: 6 bases; junction bases outside the gene matches: 8. This CDR3 region has 15 residues. CDR3 region: CASSHGTRQSGELFF. The CDR3 DNA reads as TGTGCCAGCAGCCACGGGACTAGACAATCCGGGGAGCTGTTTTTT.

V gene TRBV19 combines with J gene TRBJ1-6; perhaps TRBD1 as D (5 bases). The CDR3 is 14 residues long. Per the germline V gene, CDR1 is LNHDA and CDR2 is SQIVND (reference sequence). The V end lost 7 bases, the J end lost 10 bases, and 17 bases lay between the germline ends. CDR3 protein: CASTNQGRASPLHF. CDR3 DNA sequence: TGTGCCAGTACTAACCAGGGAAGGGCCTCACCCCTCCACTTT. The variable domain in full, completed from reference TRBV19 and TRBJ1-6, reads DGGITQSPKYLFRKEGQNVTLSCEQNLNHDAMYWYRQDPGQGLRLIYYSQIVNDFQKGDIAEGYSVSREKKESFPLTVTSAQKNPTAFYLCASTNQGRASPLHFGNGTRLTVT.

V gene TRBV28 combines with J gene TRBJ1-4, with TRBD1 matching 7 bases. CDR1 is MDHEN and CDR2 is SYDVKM in the germline V gene. This CDR3 region has 14 residues. V lost 6 bases to trimming and J lost 5 bases; unmatched junction nucleotides: 6. CDR3 loop: CASRQAGGNEKLFF. DNA of the CDR3: TGTGCCAGCAGACAAGCAGGGGGAAATGAAAAACTGTTTTTT.